Following are 29 T cell receptor beta chains from one sample sequenced in a study of cytomegalovirus exposure and HLA in healthy donors. The PCR had 60 Vbeta and 13 Jbeta primers. Sequencing used immunoSEQ multiplex PCR; TCRdb keeps in-frame clones, though not all of them. This specimen shows roughly 110,000 clones; the ten leading clones hold 3% to 4.5%. The sequenced sample consisted of PBMCs. All receptors come from a man aged 30 to 39 in good health and CMV-seronegative.

The chain combines TRBV7-7 with TRBJ2-1; 8 bases fit TRBD2. This CDR3 has 14 residues. Germline values: CDR1 SSHAT, CDR2 FNYEAQ (reference sequence). With V trimmed by 1 base and J by 9 bases, 5 bases remained unmatched. CDR3 coding DNA: TGTGCCAGCAGCTTAGATGGGACTAGTACTGAGCAGTTCTTC. Encoded protein: CASSLDGTSTEQFF.

The chain is built from TRBV19 and TRBJ1-3; possible D gene TRBD1, 5 bases. CDR3 length: 15 amino acids. Germline assignment: CDR1 LNHDA and CDR2 SQIVND (reference sequence). Trimming took off 6 bases at V and 2 bases at J, with 14 bases between the two ends. The CDR3 loop reads CASSGQGGPGNTIYF. The CDR3 region has the DNA TGTGCCAGTAGCGGGCAGGGTGGGCCTGGAAACACCATATATTTT.

Concerning this clone: A read error may produce the germline difference seen at one junction end. The chain couples TRBV5-1 to TRBJ2-2, with D perhaps TRBD2 (5 bases). The CDR3 has 12 amino acids. The germline V gene encodes CDR1 SGHRS and CDR2 YFSETQ. CDR3 sequence: CASSYNTGELFF. The CDR3 region has the DNA TGCGCCAGCAGCTACAACACCGGGGAACTGTTTTTT.

V gene TRBV29-1 combines with J gene TRBJ1-1; D perhaps matches TRBD1 (6 bases). Germline CDR1 reads SQVTM; CDR2 reads ANQGSEA. V was clipped by 6 bases and J by 1 base, with 15 bases between them. The CDR3 has 14 amino acids. The CDR3 coding sequence is TGCAGCGTCGAGGGACACCTAACGAACACTGAAGCTTTCTTT. It is translated as CSVEGHLTNTEAFF.

The rearrangement joins TRBV28 to TRBJ1-5; D is unresolved. V lost 3 bases, J lost 8 bases, and 5 bases lay in between. Germline CDR1 is MDHEN and CDR2 is SYDVKM. The CDR3 extends over 11 amino acids. CDR3 coding DNA: TGTGCCAGCAGTTTCGTAGAGCCCCAGCATTTT. Translated: CASSFVEPQHF.

V gene TRBV2 combines with J gene TRBJ1-3, with D perhaps TRBD1 (5 bases). The CDR3 is 15 amino acids. The V end was cut by 7 bases, the J end by 0 bases, with 13 bases between. Per the germline V gene, CDR1 is SNHLY and CDR2 is FYNNEI. The CDR3 reads CASNLQDLSGNTIYF. CDR3 nucleotide sequence: TGTGCCAGCAACCTACAGGACCTCTCTGGAAACACCATATATTTT.

The chain recombines TRBV5-1 with TRBJ2-7; D is ambiguous. V lost 0 bases and J lost 2, with 12 bases in between. CDR1 is SGHRS, CDR2 YFSETQ, per germline. The length of the CDR3 is 15 residues. CDR3 region: CASSLGQARTYEQYF. As DNA, the CDR3 is TGCGCCAGCAGCTTGGGGCAGGCCAGGACCTACGAGCAGTACTTC.

This sequence joins TRBV19 and TRBJ2-5; TRBD1 matches 9 bases. CDR1 and CDR2 from the germline V gene are LNHDA and SQIVND (reference sequence). The V gene end was trimmed by 5 bases and the J gene end by 3 bases; junction bases not matched to a gene: 7. The CDR3 is 15 residues long. Written as DNA, the CDR3 is TGTGCCAGTAGTCCTTGGGGACAGGGAAAAGAGACCCAGTACTTC. Amino acid sequence: CASSPWGQGKETQYF.

This rearrangement joins TRBV5-1 to TRBJ2-2, with 7 positions matching TRBD1. This CDR3 comprises 16 residues. The V segment lost 3 bases and the J segment 2 bases; nucleotides outside the gene matches: 7. Germline V lookup: CDR1 SGHRS, CDR2 YFSETQ. The CDR3 spells CASSSPDRTNTGELFF. Here the CDR3 DNA reads TGCGCCAGCAGCTCCCCGGACAGGACCAACACCGGGGAGCTGTTTTTT.

The chain employs TRBV15 and TRBJ2-1; 8 bases match TRBD1. Germline CDR1 reads LNHNV; CDR2 reads YYDKDF (reference sequence). This CDR3 has 16 residues. V lost 4 bases to trimming and J lost 4 bases; unmatched junction nucleotides: 9. CDR3 loop: CATSKGDRGFYNEQFF. The CDR3 DNA follows: TGTGCCACCAGCAAGGGCGACAGGGGATTTTACAATGAGCAGTTCTTC.

The V and J genes are TRBV11-3 and TRBJ2-5; D might be TRBD1 (6 bases). Germline V gene lookup returns CDR1 SGHNT and CDR2 YENEEA. Trimming stripped 3 bases from V and 3 bases from J, with 8 bases between. The CDR3 is made up of 13 amino acids. The DNA for the CDR3 is TGTGCCAGCAGCTTTGACAGGAAAGAGACCCAGTACTTC. Translation gives CASSFDRKETQYF.

V gene TRBV25-1 combines with J gene TRBJ1-1, with 8 bases that match TRBD1. Germline lookup yields CDR1 MGHDK and CDR2 SYGVNS. The CDR3 is 12 amino acids. The V segment lost 5 bases and the J segment 7 bases; nucleotides outside the gene matches: 3. DNA for the CDR3: TGTGCCAGCAGTAGGACAGGGATTGAAGCTTTCTTT. This translates into CASSRTGIEAFF.

The chain carries TRBV7-2 and TRBJ2-1; 9 bases are shared with TRBD2. CDR3 length: 16 amino acids. CDR1 and CDR2 (germline): SGHTA, FQGNSA. Losses at the gene ends were 6 bases for V and 4 bases for J; bases not matched to a gene: 10. CDR3 in DNA: TGTGCCAGCAGTCCCGGGGGTAGCGGGGGATACAATGAGCAGTTCTTC. It codes for CASSPGGSGGYNEQFF.

This rearrangement joins TRBV28 to TRBJ2-7, with D possibly TRBD1 on 6 matching bases. The CDR3 sequence is 15 residues long. V was trimmed by 5 bases and J by 2 bases, leaving 16 bases between them. Germline-derived CDR1 and CDR2 are MDHEN and SYDVKM. The DNA of the CDR3 is TGTGCCAGCAGTCTCCGTCGAGGGGGAACCTACGAGCAGTACTTC. Its translation: CASSLRRGGTYEQYF.

The chain has TRBV5-1 and TRBJ2-1, with D possibly TRBD1 on 5 matching bases. The CDR3 loop spans 14 amino acids. V lost 0 bases, J lost 7 bases, and 11 bases lay in between. The germline gives CDR1 SGHRS, CDR2 YFSETQ. The CDR3 here is CASSLGQGTNEQFF. In DNA, the CDR3 is TGCGCCAGCAGCTTGGGGCAGGGTACGAATGAGCAGTTCTTC.

CDR3 sequence: CASSYIQGPYEQYF. CDR3 DNA sequence: TGTGCCAGCAGTTACATCCAGGGTCCCTACGAGCAGTACTTC. The V call is TRBV6-5, the J call TRBJ2-7, with D tentatively TRBD1 (5 bases). V dropped 2 bases and J dropped 2 bases, with 10 bases sitting between them. This CDR3 contains 14 residues. Looked up from germline, CDR1 is MNHEY and CDR2 is SVGAGI.

The V and J genes are TRBV19 and TRBJ1-5; TRBD1 matches 7 bases. Germline-derived CDR1 and CDR2 are LNHDA and SQIVND (reference sequence). The V and J ends lost 9 bases and 5 bases, in that order; junction bases with no gene match: 4. The CDR3 loop spans 12 amino acids. The CDR3 loop is CASWDRYQPQHF. The CDR3 DNA is TGTGCCAGCTGGGACAGATATCAGCCCCAGCATTTT.

This chain connects TRBV28 to TRBJ2-5; 7 nucleotides match TRBD1. V shed 2 bases and J 4 bases; nucleotides not matched to a gene: 7. The CDR3 extends over 15 amino acids. CDR1 and CDR2 from the germline V gene are MDHEN and SYDVKM. CDR3 loop: CASSLPKGAGETQYF. CDR3 DNA: TGTGCCAGCAGTTTACCGAAGGGGGCCGGAGAGACCCAGTACTTC.

The DNA for the CDR3 is TGTGCCAGCAGCGACGGGGCCGGGACAGGGGCCGATGAGCAGTTCTTC. Translation: CASSDGAGTGADEQFF. This chain connects TRBV6-4 to TRBJ2-1, with 10 bases that match TRBD1. The CDR3 consists of 16 residues. Germline CDR1 MRHNA, CDR2 SNTAGT. J gave up 8 bases and V 6 bases, and 13 bases lay outside the gene matches.

V usage is TRBV5-4 and J usage is TRBJ2-1; TRBD2 matches 11 bases. V dropped 0 bases and J dropped 4; count of bases not matched to a gene: 3. The CDR3 sequence is 16 residues long. Per germline, CDR1 SGHNT and CDR2 YYREEE (reference sequence). The DNA of the CDR3 is TGTGCCAGCAGCTTGGGACTAGCGGGGACGTACAATGAGCAGTTCTTC. Its translation is CASSLGLAGTYNEQFF.

The V and J genes are TRBV6-5 and TRBJ1-2; D is ambiguous. The CDR3 is 15 residues long. CDR1 is MNHEY, CDR2 SVGAGI, per germline. V was trimmed by 2 bases and J by 0 bases, leaving 10 bases between them. The CDR3 nucleotides read TGTGCCAGCAGTTACGGAGGGTGGGCTAACTATGGCTACACCTTC. Translating it yields CASSYGGWANYGYTF.

The chain recombines TRBV15 with TRBJ1-3; TRBD1 is a possible D gene (6 bases). CDR1 is LNHNV and CDR2 is YYDKDF in the germline V gene (reference sequence). Trimming took 2 bases from V and 4 from J, leaving 12 bases between them. The CDR3 loop spans 15 amino acids. The CDR3, as DNA: TGTGCCACCAGCAGATACAGGGAGCCGGGAAACACCATATATTTT. It codes for CATSRYREPGNTIYF. Variable domain in full (rest from reference TRBV15 and TRBJ1-3): DAMVIQNPRYQVTQFGKPVTLSCSQTLNHNVMYWYQQKSSQAPKLLFHYYDKDFNNEADTPDNFQSRRPNTSFCFLDIRSPGLGDTAMYLCATSRYREPGNTIYFGEGSWLTVV.

The J gene is TRBJ2-1, the V gene TRBV7-9; a weak D match, TRBD1 (6 bases). V was clipped by 5 bases and J by 2 bases, with 16 bases between them. CDR1 SEHNR and CDR2 FQNEAQ come from the germline V gene (reference sequence). The CDR3 has 16 amino acids. The CDR3 here is CASSQLTGPPYNEQFF. DNA for the CDR3: TGTGCCAGCAGCCAGCTGACAGGCCCGCCCTACAATGAGCAGTTCTTC. Together with reference TRBV7-9 and TRBJ2-1, the CDR3 gives the full variable domain: DTGVSQNPRHKITKRGQNVTFRCDPISEHNRLYWYRQTLGQGPEFLTYFQNEAQLEKSRLLSDRFSAERPKGSFSTLEIQRTEQGDSAMYLCASSQLTGPPYNEQFFGPGTRLTVL.

The chain has TRBV28 and TRBJ1-5; 12 bases are shared with TRBD1. This CDR3 has 17 amino acids. CDR1 is MDHEN, CDR2 SYDVKM, per germline. The J segment lost 1 base and the V segment lost 6 bases, leaving 7 bases of the junction unmatched. CDR3 protein: CASSEGGQGASNQPQHF. CDR3 in DNA: TGTGCCAGCAGCGAAGGGGGACAGGGGGCAAGCAATCAGCCCCAGCATTTT. The variable domain in full, completed from reference TRBV28 and TRBJ1-5, reads DVKVTQSSRYLVKRTGEKVFLECVQDMDHENMFWYRQDPGLGLRLIYFSYDVKMKEKGDIPEGYSVSREKKERFSLILESASTNQTSMYLCASSEGGQGASNQPQHFGDGTRLSIL.

This chain uses TRBV19 with TRBJ2-7, with D perhaps matching TRBD1 (6 bases). The CDR3 loop spans 13 amino acids. Germline CDR1 LNHDA, CDR2 SQIVND (reference sequence). Trimming removed 6 bases from V and 0 bases from J, with 9 bases in between. CDR3 DNA sequence: TGTGCCAGTAGCCGGGACAACTCCTACGAGCAGTACTTC. It specifies CASSRDNSYEQYF.

This chain joins TRBV7-8 and TRBJ1-1; D possibly corresponds to TRBD1 (5 bases). The germline V and J ends were trimmed by 0 bases and 7 bases, with 15 bases remaining between them. The CDR3 contains 15 residues. CDR1 and CDR2 from the germline V gene are SGHVS and FQNEAQ. In DNA, the CDR3 is TGTGCCAGCAGCTTAGCGCGGGGCGTGAAGATTGAAGCTTTCTTT. This translates into CASSLARGVKIEAFF.

V and J are TRBV2 and TRBJ2-7; D possibly corresponds to TRBD2 (6 bases). Trimming took 7 bases from V and 7 from J, leaving 17 bases between them. Per the germline V gene, CDR1 is SNHLY and CDR2 is FYNNEI. The CDR3 loop spans 13 amino acids. CDR3 in amino acids: CASNLRGTGEQYF. Here the CDR3 DNA reads TGTGCCAGCAACCTCCGGGGGACGGGAGAGCAGTACTTC. The whole variable domain, filled in from reference TRBV2 and TRBJ2-7, reads EPEVTQTPSHQVTQMGQEVILRCVPISNHLYFYWYRQILGQKVEFLVSFYNNEISEKSEIFDDQFSVERPDGSNFTLKIRSTKLEDSAMYFCASNLRGTGEQYFGPGTRLTVT.

The V call is TRBV5-4, the J call TRBJ2-5, with 12 bases that match TRBD2. The CDR3 has 17 residues. CDR1 and CDR2 from the germline V gene are SGHNT and YYREEE (reference sequence). Trimming took 0 bases from V and 1 from J; bases not matched to a gene: 4. The CDR3 bases are TGTGCCAGCAGCTTGGGGCTAGCGGGGGGGATCCAAGAGACCCAGTACTTC. Translation gives CASSLGLAGGIQETQYF.

The chain links TRBV15 to TRBJ1-4; D is possibly TRBD1 (6 bases). The germline gives CDR1 LNHNV, CDR2 YYDKDF (reference sequence). The CDR3 totals 15 residues. The V end was cut by 0 bases, the J end by 3 bases, with 8 bases between. CDR3 sequence reads: CATSRDPGANEKLFF. In DNA, the CDR3 is TGTGCCACCAGCAGAGATCCAGGGGCTAATGAAAAACTGTTTTTT.